This TCR beta chain was identified in a study of cytomegalovirus exposure and HLA in healthy donors. The PCR used 60 Vbeta and 13 Jbeta primers. Here immunoSEQ multiplex PCR was the method, and the copy in TCRdb shows in-frame clones only, minus some. The sample contains 100,000 to 150,000 clones, more than 80% of which appear only once. The V gene end was trimmed by 5 bases and the J gene end by 2 bases; junction bases not matched to a gene: 6. This CDR3 contains 16 residues. Germline V gene sequence: CDR1 SEHNR, CDR2 FQNEAQ (reference sequence). Input material: PBMCs. This chain connects TRBV7-9 to TRBJ2-3; 11 nucleotides line up with TRBD2. This TCR derives from a man aged 25-45 years in good health and CMV-seropositive. DNA of the CDR3: TGTGCCAGCAGCCTCAGACTAGCGGGGTTCACAGATACGCAGTATTTT. Amino acids: CASSLRLAGFTDTQYF. Full variable domain (missing parts from reference TRBV7-9 and TRBJ2-3): DTGVSQNPRHKITKRGQNVTFRCDPISEHNRLYWYRQTLGQGPEFLTYFQNEAQLEKSRLLSDRFSAERPKGSFSTLEIQRTEQGDSAMYLCASSLRLAGFTDTQYFGPGTRLTVL.